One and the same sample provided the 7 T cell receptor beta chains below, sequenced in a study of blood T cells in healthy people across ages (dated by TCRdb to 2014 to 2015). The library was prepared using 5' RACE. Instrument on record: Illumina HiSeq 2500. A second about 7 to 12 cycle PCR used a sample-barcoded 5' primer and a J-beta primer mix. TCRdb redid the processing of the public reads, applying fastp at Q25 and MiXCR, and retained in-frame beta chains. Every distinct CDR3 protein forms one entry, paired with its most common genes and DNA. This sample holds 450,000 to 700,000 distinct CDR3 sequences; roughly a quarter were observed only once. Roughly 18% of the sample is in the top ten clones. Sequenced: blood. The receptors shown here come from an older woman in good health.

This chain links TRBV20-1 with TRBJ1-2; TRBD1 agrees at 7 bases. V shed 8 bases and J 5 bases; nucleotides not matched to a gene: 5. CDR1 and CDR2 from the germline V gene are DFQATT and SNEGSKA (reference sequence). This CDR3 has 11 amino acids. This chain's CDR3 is CSTRQGYGYTF. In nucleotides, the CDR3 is TGCAGTACCCGACAGGGATATGGCTACACCTTC.

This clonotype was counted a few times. The CDR3 region has the DNA TGTGCCAGCAGCTTAGCTATCGGACTCAGGAACACTGAAGCTTTCTTT. Its protein is CASSLAIGLRNTEAFF. This chain joins TRBV7-2 and TRBJ1-1; D remains ambiguous. The CDR3 loop spans 16 amino acids. CDR1 and CDR2 from the germline V gene are SGHTA and FQGNSA. The germline V and J ends were trimmed by 0 bases and 1 base, with 12 bases remaining between them.

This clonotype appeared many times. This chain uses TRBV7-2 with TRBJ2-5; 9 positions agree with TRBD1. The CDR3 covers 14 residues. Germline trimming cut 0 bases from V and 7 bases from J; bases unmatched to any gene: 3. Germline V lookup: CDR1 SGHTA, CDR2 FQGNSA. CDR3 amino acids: CASSLALTGGTQYF. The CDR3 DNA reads TGTGCCAGCAGCTTAGCCCTGACAGGGGGGACCCAGTACTTC.

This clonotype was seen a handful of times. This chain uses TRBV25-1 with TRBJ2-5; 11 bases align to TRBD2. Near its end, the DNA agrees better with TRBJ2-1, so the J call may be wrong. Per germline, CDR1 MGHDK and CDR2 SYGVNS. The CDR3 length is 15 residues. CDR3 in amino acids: CASSDPTSGGNEQFF. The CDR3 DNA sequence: TGTGCCAGCAGTGACCCCACTAGCGGGGGAAATGAGCAGTTCTTC.

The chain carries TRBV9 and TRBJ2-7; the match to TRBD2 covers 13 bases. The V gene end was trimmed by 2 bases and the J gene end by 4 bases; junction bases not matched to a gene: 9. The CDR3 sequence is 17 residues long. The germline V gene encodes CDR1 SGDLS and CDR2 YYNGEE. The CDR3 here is CASSVDSTSGGRYEQYF. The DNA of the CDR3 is TGTGCCAGCAGCGTGGACTCGACTAGCGGGGGGCGTTACGAGCAGTACTTC.

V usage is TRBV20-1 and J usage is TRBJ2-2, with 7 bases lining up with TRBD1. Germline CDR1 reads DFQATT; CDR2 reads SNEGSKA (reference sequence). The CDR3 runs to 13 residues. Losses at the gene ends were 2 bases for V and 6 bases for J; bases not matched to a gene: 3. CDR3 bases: TGCAGTGCTAGAAGAGGGGGCTCCGGGGAGCTGTTTTTT. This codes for CSARRGGSGELFF.

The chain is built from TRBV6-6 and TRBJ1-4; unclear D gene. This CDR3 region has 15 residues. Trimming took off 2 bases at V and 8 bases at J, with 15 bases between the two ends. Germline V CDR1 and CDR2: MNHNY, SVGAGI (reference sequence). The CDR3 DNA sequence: TGTGCCAGCAGTTACGGGCAAGGAAGACGGGAAAAACTGTTTTTT. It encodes CASSYGQGRREKLFF.